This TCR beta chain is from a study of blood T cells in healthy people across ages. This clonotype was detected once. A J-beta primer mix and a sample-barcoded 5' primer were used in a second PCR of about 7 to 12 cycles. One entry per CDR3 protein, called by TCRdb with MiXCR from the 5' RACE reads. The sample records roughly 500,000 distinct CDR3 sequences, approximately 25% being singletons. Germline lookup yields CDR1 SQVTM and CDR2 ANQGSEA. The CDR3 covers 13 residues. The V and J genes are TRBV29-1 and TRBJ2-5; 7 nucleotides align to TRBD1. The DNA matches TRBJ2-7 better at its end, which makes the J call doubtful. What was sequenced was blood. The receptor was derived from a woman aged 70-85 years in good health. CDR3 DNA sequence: TGCAGCGCAGGGACAGTTGGGTCCTACGAGCAGTACTTC. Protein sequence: CSAGTVGSYEQYF.